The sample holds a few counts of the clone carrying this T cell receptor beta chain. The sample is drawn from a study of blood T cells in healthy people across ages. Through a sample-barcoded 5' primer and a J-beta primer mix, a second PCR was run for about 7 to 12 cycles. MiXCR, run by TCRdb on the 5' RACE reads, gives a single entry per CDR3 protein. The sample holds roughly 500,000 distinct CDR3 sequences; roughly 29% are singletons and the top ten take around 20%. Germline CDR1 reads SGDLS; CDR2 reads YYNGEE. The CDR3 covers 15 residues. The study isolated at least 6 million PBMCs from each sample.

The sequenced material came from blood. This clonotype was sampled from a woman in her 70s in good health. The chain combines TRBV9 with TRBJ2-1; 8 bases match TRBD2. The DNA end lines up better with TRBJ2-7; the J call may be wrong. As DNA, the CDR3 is TGTGCCAGCAGCGTAGAAAACGGGGGGGCCTACGAGCAGTACTTC. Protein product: CASSVENGGAYEQYF.